This TCR beta chain was observed in a study of blood T cell repertoires in COVID-19. Study at large: From the United States, Italy and Spain came samples of acute and convalescent COVID-19. In each case, the material was cDNA or gDNA derived from T cells, B-cell-depleted T cells, or PBMCs.

The CDR3 is 14 residues long. In germline, CDR1 is ENHRY, CDR2 SYGVKD. The V and J ends lost 3 bases and 2 bases respectively, with 8 bases between them. Original analysis: Reference gene primers were amplified, and this amplification served to estimate nucleated cell counts. TCRdb's copy holds only in-frame clones and misses some; the assay was immunoSEQ multiplex PCR. That table is the source of V, J and clone size, and D and trimming were worked out from the DNA. The table records about 150,000 clones, roughly four fifths of them present only once. The chain has TRBV10-3 and TRBJ1-5; D gene ambiguous. The sequencing input was peripheral blood. The receptor was isolated from a man older than 75 with acute or convalescent COVID-19. The CDR3 spells CAISESTGNQPQHF. In DNA form, the CDR3 reads TGTGCCATCAGTGAATCCACAGGCAATCAGCCCCAGCATTTT.